A single sample is the source of the 22 T cell receptor beta chains below, sequenced in a study of cytomegalovirus exposure and HLA in healthy donors. The PCR was carried out with 60 Vbeta primers and 13 Jbeta primers. Sequencing was performed with immunoSEQ multiplex PCR; in TCRdb, only in-frame clones are kept and a portion is missing. The table shows 84,000 or so clones, with 65% to 85% occurring only once. The source material was PBMCs. The origin of the receptors is a man aged 45 to 65 in good health and CMV-seronegative.

The chain carries TRBV4-1 and TRBJ2-7, with D maybe TRBD2 (6 bases). CDR1 MGHRA and CDR2 YSYEKL come from the germline V gene. V lost 7 bases and J lost 2, with 15 bases in between. The CDR3 contains 14 residues. The CDR3 protein is CASTGGAETYEQYF. CDR3 bases: TGCGCCAGCACCGGAGGGGCGGAGACCTACGAGCAGTACTTC.

This clone was counted between two and nine times. The chain links TRBV6-1 to TRBJ1-2; D uncertain. The CDR3 runs 14 residues. Trimming shortened V by 1 base and J by 5 bases, and 11 bases separated the two germline ends. Germline-derived CDR1 and CDR2 are MNHNS and SASEGT. The CDR3 DNA reads as TGTGCCAGCAGTGAAGGTGGAGGAAGGTATGGCTACACCTTC. Translating it yields CASSEGGGRYGYTF.

The gene calls are TRBV7-9 and TRBJ2-3; TRBD2 agrees at 11 bases. V trimming: 0 bases; J trimming: 6 bases; junction bases outside the gene matches: 8. CDR3 length equals 17 residues. Germline V lookup: CDR1 SEHNR, CDR2 FQNEAQ (reference sequence). The CDR3 coding sequence is TGTGCCAGCAGCTTAGCCTTTGGACTAGCGGGTACTGATACGCAGTATTTT. This encodes CASSLAFGLAGTDTQYF.

V usage is TRBV19 and J usage is TRBJ1-1; 7 bases fit TRBD1. J was trimmed by 5 bases and V by 5 bases; bases with no gene match: 5. Germline V lookup: CDR1 LNHDA, CDR2 SQIVND (reference sequence). The CDR3 totals 13 residues. Written as DNA, the CDR3 is TGTGCCAGTAGTGTGACAGGGAGAACTGAAGCTTTCTTT. As protein: CASSVTGRTEAFF.

The chain employs TRBV5-6 and TRBJ1-6; 10 nucleotides agree with TRBD1. The CDR3 has 16 residues. V trimming: 0 bases; J trimming: 8 bases; junction bases outside the gene matches: 5. Germline V lookup: CDR1 SGHDT, CDR2 YYEEEE. For the CDR3, the DNA is TGTGCCAGCAGCTTGGACCCCGGGACAGGGGATTCACCCCTCCACTTT. As protein: CASSLDPGTGDSPLHF.

J is TRBJ1-4 and V is TRBV2; D ambiguous. The CDR3 extends over 15 amino acids. V lost 5 bases and J lost 0, with 10 bases in between. Per the germline V gene, CDR1 is SNHLY and CDR2 is FYNNEI. CDR3 sequence: CASSILPATNEKLFF. The DNA of the CDR3 is TGTGCCAGCAGTATACTCCCGGCAACTAATGAAAAACTGTTTTTT. Full variable domain (rest looked up from reference TRBV2 and TRBJ1-4): EPEVTQTPSHQVTQMGQEVILRCVPISNHLYFYWYRQILGQKVEFLVSFYNNEISEKSEIFDDQFSVERPDGSNFTLKIRSTKLEDSAMYFCASSILPATNEKLFFGSGTQLSVL.

The chain carries TRBV7-9 and TRBJ2-3; 7 nucleotides match TRBD2. The V gene's germline CDR1 is SEHNR and CDR2 FQNEAQ (reference sequence). This CDR3 spans 14 amino acids. V lost 3 bases and J lost 6; bases outside the gene matches: 6. The CDR3 protein is CASSFASGEDTQYF. The CDR3 DNA sequence: TGTGCCAGCAGCTTTGCCAGCGGGGAGGATACGCAGTATTTT.

The rearrangement joins TRBV27 to TRBJ2-5; 12 nucleotides match TRBD2. Germline V gene data show CDR1 as MNHEY and CDR2 as SMNVEV (reference sequence). V was clipped by 3 bases and J by 4 bases; unmatched bases: 21. The CDR3 contains 21 residues. CDR3 in DNA: TGTGCCAGCAGTTTTAAACCCCCATCCCGCCTAGCGGGGGGGCCAATAGAGACCCAGTACTTC. Translation gives CASSFKPPSRLAGGPIETQYF.

The chain is built from TRBV30 and TRBJ1-1; TRBD1 is a possible D gene (5 bases). Per germline, CDR1 GTSNPN and CDR2 SVGIG (reference sequence). V was cut by 2 bases and J by 1 base, with 8 bases left in between. This CDR3 has 13 amino acids. CDR3 nucleotides: TGTGCCTGGAGTTTTCAGGGGAACACTGAAGCTTTCTTT. As protein: CAWSFQGNTEAFF.

The rearrangement links TRBV7-3 to TRBJ2-2; a possible D gene is TRBD1 (6 bases). V dropped 5 bases and J dropped 2 bases, with 12 bases sitting between them. The CDR3 is 15 amino acids. Germline CDR1 is SGHTA and CDR2 is FQGTGA. Written as DNA, the CDR3 is TGTGCCAGCAGCCCTAGGACAGCCAACACCGGGGAGCTGTTTTTT. Translating gives CASSPRTANTGELFF.

V gene TRBV2 combines with J gene TRBJ2-6, with D uncertain. With 7 bases removed from V and 4 bases from J, the gap between germline ends came to 14 bases. The CDR3 is 15 residues long. Germline values: CDR1 SNHLY, CDR2 FYNNEI. CDR3 nucleotides: TGTGCCAGCACCCTAGGCCTCTCGGGGGCCAACGTCCTGACTTTC. It is translated as CASTLGLSGANVLTF.

The chain is built from TRBV7-9 and TRBJ1-1; D gene ambiguous. The CDR3 runs to 15 residues. V was clipped by 0 bases and J by 8 bases, with 16 bases between them. The V gene's germline CDR1 is SEHNR and CDR2 FQNEAQ (reference sequence). The CDR3 DNA reads as TGTGCCAGCAGCTTAGCCGGGTCCCCTCACGCGGAAGCTTTCTTT. Protein product: CASSLAGSPHAEAFF.

The CDR3 DNA sequence: TGTGCCAGCTCACCACCGGGACAGCCCTACGAGCAGTACTTC. Protein product: CASSPPGQPYEQYF. This chain links TRBV18 with TRBJ2-7; 7 bases are shared with TRBD1. This CDR3 spans 14 amino acids. CDR1 KGHSH and CDR2 LQKENI come from the germline V gene. Trimming took 0 bases from V and 2 from J; bases not matched to a gene: 1.

CDR3 bases: TGTGCCAGTAGTAAGGGACAGGGGTCTTTCTACGAGCAGTACTTC. As protein: CASSKGQGSFYEQYF. The chain employs TRBV19 and TRBJ2-5; 10 bases fit TRBD1. The end of the DNA is better explained by TRBJ2-7, so the J call may be wrong. The CDR3 sequence is 15 residues long. The germline V gene encodes CDR1 LNHDA and CDR2 SQIVND (reference sequence).

CDR3 protein: CASSPGTGGKNEQYF. CDR3 coding DNA: TGTGCCAGCAGTCCCGGGACAGGGGGCAAAAACGAGCAGTACTTC. The chain is built from TRBV28 and TRBJ2-7, with 12 bases matching TRBD1. Per the germline V gene, CDR1 is MDHEN and CDR2 is SYDVKM. After removal of 5 bases from V and 5 bases from J, the junction contained 7 bases not matched to a gene. The CDR3 runs to 15 residues. Looking up the rest from reference TRBV28 and TRBJ2-7 gives the full variable domain: DVKVTQSSRYLVKRTGEKVFLECVQDMDHENMFWYRQDPGLGLRLIYFSYDVKMKEKGDIPEGYSVSREKKERFSLILESASTNQTSMYLCASSPGTGGKNEQYFGPGTRLTVT.

The gene calls are TRBV9 and TRBJ1-2; possible D gene TRBD1, 5 bases. Germline CDR1 SGDLS, CDR2 YYNGEE. The CDR3 loop spans 13 amino acids. V was shortened by 7 bases and J by 8 bases, with 18 bases between the two germline ends. CDR3 DNA: TGTGCCAGCGGGGGTTCCTGGCGGGAAGGCTACACCTTC. It codes for CASGGSWREGYTF.

This rearrangement joins TRBV30 to TRBJ1-1; TRBD1 matches 8 bases. Germline V lookup: CDR1 GTSNPN, CDR2 SVGIG (reference sequence). With V trimmed by 2 bases and J by 5 bases, 4 bases remained unmatched. The CDR3 length is 13 residues. CDR3 sequence: CAWSSDRETEAFF. CDR3 bases: TGTGCCTGGAGTTCGGACAGGGAAACTGAAGCTTTCTTT.

The chain carries TRBV10-2 and TRBJ2-5; 9 bases map to TRBD2. The CDR3 consists of 17 residues. J was trimmed by 4 bases and V by 1 base; bases with no gene match: 10. The germline gives CDR1 WSHSY, CDR2 SAAADI. The DNA for the CDR3 is TGCGCCAGCAGTGAGTGGGTAGCGGGGGATGGAGGAGAGACCCAGTACTTC. This gives the protein CASSEWVAGDGGETQYF.

V gene TRBV27 combines with J gene TRBJ1-6, with D perhaps matching TRBD1 (5 bases). Trimming took 6 bases from V and 7 from J, leaving 16 bases between them. Per germline, CDR1 MNHEY and CDR2 SMNVEV (reference sequence). The length of the CDR3 is 15 residues. The CDR3 region has the DNA TGTGCCAGCAGAGAAACAGGCGCGCGGAATTCACCCCTCCACTTT. Amino acids: CASRETGARNSPLHF.

The chain is built from TRBV6-1 and TRBJ2-2; D uncertain. Trimming removed 6 bases from V and 4 bases from J, with 12 bases in between. This CDR3 is 14 amino acids long. In germline, CDR1 is MNHNS, CDR2 SASEGT. CDR3 loop: CASRETLGTGELFF. The DNA of the CDR3 is TGTGCCAGCAGGGAGACCTTGGGCACCGGGGAGCTGTTTTTT.

V usage is TRBV5-1 and J usage is TRBJ1-2; TRBD1 matches 7 bases. From germline, CDR1 is SGHRS and CDR2 YFSETQ. The CDR3 totals 15 residues. J was trimmed by 4 bases and V by 4 bases; bases with no gene match: 10. This CDR3 reads CASSQDGTDFYGYTF. The DNA of the CDR3 is TGCGCCAGCAGCCAAGACGGGACAGACTTCTATGGCTACACCTTC.

This chain links TRBV28 with TRBJ1-1, with no clear D. The V and J ends lost 0 bases and 4 bases respectively, with 6 bases between them. The CDR3 length is 13 residues. Germline-derived CDR1 and CDR2 are MDHEN and SYDVKM. The CDR3 coding sequence is TGTGCCAGCAGTTTATGGACGGGCACTGAAGCTTTCTTT. The encoded protein is CASSLWTGTEAFF.